This is a list of T cell receptor beta chains from one sample in a study of cytomegalovirus exposure and HLA in healthy donors. Assay used: immunoSEQ multiplex PCR; TCRdb lists only in-frame clones, some missing. In the table there are 30,000 to 45,000 clones, more than 80% of which are singletons. Sequenced sample: PBMCs. Receptors were obtained from a woman in her 40s in good health and CMV-seropositive. CDR3s include the opening cysteine and the closing phenylalanine or tryptophan. A D gene is named only where the DNA matches it firmly. Not every row has a clone size; where given, it reads once, few, many or a size class.

CDR3 length: 17
V gene: TRBV11-2
D gene: .
clone size: .
J gene: TRBJ2-3
CDR3 DNA: TGTGCCAGCAGCTTAGGAGTGGGCAGGGAGGGCACAGATACGCAGTATTTT
CDR3 protein: CASSLGVGREGTDTQYF

CDR3 length: 15
V gene: TRBV6-5
D gene: TRBD1
clone size: .
J gene: TRBJ1-2
CDR3 DNA: TGTGCCAGCAGCCCCGGACAGGGTAATAACTATGGCTACACCTTC
CDR3 protein: CASSPGQGNNYGYTF

CDR3 length: 16
V gene: TRBV19
D gene: TRBD1
clone size: .
J gene: TRBJ1-1
CDR3 DNA: TGTGCCAGTAGTATCCGGGACAGTTATAGATCGACTGAAGCTTTCTTT
CDR3 protein: CASSIRDSYRSTEAFF

CDR3 length: 15
V gene: TRBV7-6
D gene: TRBD1
clone size: .
J gene: TRBJ1-5
CDR3 DNA: TGTGCCAGCAGCTTAGGACAGGGTGGAGGTCAGCCCCAGCATTTT
CDR3 protein: CASSLGQGGGQPQHF

CDR3 length: 13
V gene: TRBV6-1
D gene: .
clone size: .
J gene: TRBJ1-5
CDR3 DNA: TGTGCCAGCACTCAGGACAGTTATCAGCCCCAGCATTTT
CDR3 protein: CASTQDSYQPQHF

CDR3 length: 13
V gene: TRBV7-9
D gene: .
clone size: once
J gene: TRBJ2-3
CDR3 DNA: TGTTCCAGCAGCTTGAGTCTGTTTGATACGCAGTATTTT
CDR3 protein: CSSSLSLFDTQYF

CDR3 length: 17
V gene: TRBV18
D gene: TRBD1
clone size: .
J gene: TRBJ1-3
CDR3 DNA: TGTGCCAGCTCACTTAACTCCGGACAGGGGGCAAGAAACACCATATATTTT
CDR3 protein: CASSLNSGQGARNTIYF

CDR3 length: 14
V gene: TRBV7-2
D gene: TRBD1
clone size: once
J gene: TRBJ1-6
CDR3 DNA: TGTGCCAGCGGACAAGGACAGGTCCGATCACCCCTCCACTTT
CDR3 protein: CASGQGQVRSPLHF

CDR3 length: 13
V gene: TRBV29-1
D gene: TRBD2
clone size: .
J gene: TRBJ2-7
CDR3 DNA: TGCAGCGCCAGGACTAGCGGACGCTACGAGCAGTACTTC
CDR3 protein: CSARTSGRYEQYF

CDR3 length: 15
V gene: TRBV7-6
D gene: .
clone size: once
J gene: TRBJ2-2
CDR3 DNA: TGTGCCAGCAGCTTTGAGGCTTGGCAGACCGGGGAGCTGTTTTTT
CDR3 protein: CASSFEAWQTGELFF

CDR3 length: 14
V gene: TRBV28
D gene: .
clone size: .
J gene: TRBJ1-4
CDR3 DNA: TGTGCCAGCAGGGTACCAGGGGATAATGAAAAACTGTTTTTT
CDR3 protein: CASRVPGDNEKLFF

CDR3 length: 15
V gene: TRBV11-2
D gene: .
clone size: .
J gene: TRBJ2-7
CDR3 DNA: TGTGCCAGCAGCTTAGTTGGCAGGGTGAACTACGAGCAGTACTTC
CDR3 protein: CASSLVGRVNYEQYF

CDR3 length: 14
V gene: TRBV2
D gene: TRBD1
clone size: few
J gene: TRBJ2-4
CDR3 DNA: TGTGCCAGCGGGCACAGGGGAAAGGGGGACATTCAGTACTTC
CDR3 protein: CASGHRGKGDIQYF

CDR3 length: 16
V gene: TRBV23-1
D gene: TRBD2
clone size: .
J gene: TRBJ2-3
CDR3 DNA: TGCGCCAGCAGTCAATCGACCGGGGGGGCGTTAGATACGCAGTATTTT
CDR3 protein: CASSQSTGGALDTQYF

CDR3 length: 14
V gene: TRBV4-3
D gene: TRBD1
clone size: .
J gene: TRBJ2-7
CDR3 DNA: TGCGCCAGCAGCCGAGACAGGGGCCCCTACGAGCAGTACTTC
CDR3 protein: CASSRDRGPYEQYF

CDR3 length: 16
V gene: TRBV7-9
D gene: TRBD1
clone size: .
J gene: TRBJ1-1
CDR3 DNA: TGTGCCAGCAGCTTTAAGAAGGGGGCCCAGAACACTGAAGCTTTCTTT
CDR3 protein: CASSFKKGAQNTEAFF